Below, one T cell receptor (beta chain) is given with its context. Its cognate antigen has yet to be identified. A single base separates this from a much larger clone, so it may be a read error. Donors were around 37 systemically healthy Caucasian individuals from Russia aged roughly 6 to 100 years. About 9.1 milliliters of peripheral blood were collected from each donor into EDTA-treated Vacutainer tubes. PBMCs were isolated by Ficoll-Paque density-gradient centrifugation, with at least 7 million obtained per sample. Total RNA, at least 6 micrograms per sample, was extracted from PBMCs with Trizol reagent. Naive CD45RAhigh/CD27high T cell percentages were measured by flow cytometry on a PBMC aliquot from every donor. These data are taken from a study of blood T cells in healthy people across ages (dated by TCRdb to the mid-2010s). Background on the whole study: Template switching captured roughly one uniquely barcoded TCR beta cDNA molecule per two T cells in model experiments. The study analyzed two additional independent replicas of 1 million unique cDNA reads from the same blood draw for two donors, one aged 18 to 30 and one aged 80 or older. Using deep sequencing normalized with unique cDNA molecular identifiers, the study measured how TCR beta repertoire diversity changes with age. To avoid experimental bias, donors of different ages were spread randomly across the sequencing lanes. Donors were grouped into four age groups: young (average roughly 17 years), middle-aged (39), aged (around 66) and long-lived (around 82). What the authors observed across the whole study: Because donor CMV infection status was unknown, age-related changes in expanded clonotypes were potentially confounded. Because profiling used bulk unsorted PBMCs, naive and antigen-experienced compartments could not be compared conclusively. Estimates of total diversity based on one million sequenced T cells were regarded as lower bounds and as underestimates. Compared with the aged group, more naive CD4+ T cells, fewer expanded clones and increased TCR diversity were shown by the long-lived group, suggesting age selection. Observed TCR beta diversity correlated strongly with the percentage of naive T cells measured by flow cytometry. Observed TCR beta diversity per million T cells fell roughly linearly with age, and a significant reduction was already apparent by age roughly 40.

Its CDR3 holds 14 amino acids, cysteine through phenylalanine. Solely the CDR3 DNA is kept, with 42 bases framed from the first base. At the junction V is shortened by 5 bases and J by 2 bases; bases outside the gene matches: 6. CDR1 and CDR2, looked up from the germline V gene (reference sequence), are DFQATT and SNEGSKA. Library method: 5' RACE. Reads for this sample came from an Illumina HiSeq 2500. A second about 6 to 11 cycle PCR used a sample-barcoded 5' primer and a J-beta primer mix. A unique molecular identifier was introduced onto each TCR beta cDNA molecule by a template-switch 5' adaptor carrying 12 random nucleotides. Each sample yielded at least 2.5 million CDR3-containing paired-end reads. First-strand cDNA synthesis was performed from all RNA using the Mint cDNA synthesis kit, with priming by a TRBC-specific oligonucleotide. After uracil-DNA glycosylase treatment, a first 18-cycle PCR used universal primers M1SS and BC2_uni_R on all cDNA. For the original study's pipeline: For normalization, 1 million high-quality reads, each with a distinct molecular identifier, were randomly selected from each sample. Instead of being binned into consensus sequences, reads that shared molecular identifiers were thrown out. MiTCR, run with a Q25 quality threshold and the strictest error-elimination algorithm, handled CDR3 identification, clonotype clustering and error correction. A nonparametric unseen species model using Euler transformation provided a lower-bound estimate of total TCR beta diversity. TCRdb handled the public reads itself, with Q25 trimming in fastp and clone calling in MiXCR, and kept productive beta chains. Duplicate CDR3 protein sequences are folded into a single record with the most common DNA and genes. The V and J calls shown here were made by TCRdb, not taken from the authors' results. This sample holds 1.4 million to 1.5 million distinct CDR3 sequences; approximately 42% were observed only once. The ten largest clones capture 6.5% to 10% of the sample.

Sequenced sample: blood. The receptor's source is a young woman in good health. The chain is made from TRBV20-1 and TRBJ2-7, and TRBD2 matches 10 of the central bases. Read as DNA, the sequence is TGCAGTGCTTCTGTAGCGGGGGGACCCTACGAGCAGTACTTC. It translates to CSASVAGGPYEQYF.